This T cell receptor beta chain was retrieved from a study of T cells in Graves' hyperthyroidism and ophthalmopathy. The germline V and J ends were trimmed by 3 bases and 0 bases, with 9 bases remaining between them. The CDR3 contains 16 residues. Per the germline V gene, CDR1 is SNHLY and CDR2 is FYNNEI. General study points: Researchers found most expanded thyroid clonotypes above 0.001 in blood as well.

In this sample, this clonotype turned up many times. Its antigen remains unknown. RNA transcripts provided the source from which TCR beta CDR3 regions were amplified. HTBI primers were employed in a first-round RT-PCR of the TCR CDR3. From the multiplex PCR reads, TCRdb called clonotypes with MiXCR, one entry per CDR3 protein. The sample holds 480,000 or so distinct CDR3 sequences, roughly 45% seen once. The sequenced sample consisted of peripheral blood or thyroid tissue (not recorded which). This clonotype was obtained from an adult woman with Graves' disease, either hyperthyroidism or ophthalmopathy (not recorded which). The chain carries TRBV2 and TRBJ2-6; D gene unclear. CDR3 sequence reads: CASSDRALSGANVLTF. DNA of the CDR3: TGTGCCAGCAGTGATAGGGCCCTCTCTGGGGCCAACGTCCTGACTTTC.